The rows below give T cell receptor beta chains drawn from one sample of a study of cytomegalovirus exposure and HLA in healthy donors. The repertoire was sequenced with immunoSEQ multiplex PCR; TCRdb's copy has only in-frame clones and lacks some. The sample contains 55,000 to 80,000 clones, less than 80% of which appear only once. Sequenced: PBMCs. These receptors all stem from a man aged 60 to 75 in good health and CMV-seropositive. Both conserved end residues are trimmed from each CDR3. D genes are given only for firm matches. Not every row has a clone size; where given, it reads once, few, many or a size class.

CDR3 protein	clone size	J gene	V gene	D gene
AISRTSLEPQH	.	TRBJ1-5	TRBV6-1	.
ASSLYSSGANVLT	.	TRBJ2-6	TRBV28	.
ASSHPAGGYGYT	medium-sized	TRBJ1-2	TRBV4-1	.
ASSQLLFGREEGGYT	.	TRBJ1-2	TRBV4-1	.
ASSLAGGGAPLSTDTQY	.	TRBJ2-3	TRBV5-1	TRBD2
ASSATGRGDEQY	once	TRBJ2-7	TRBV7-9	TRBD1
ASSAEGASGRFSSSYNEQF	.	TRBJ2-1	TRBV9	TRBD2
SVEMAGRETQY	.	TRBJ2-5	TRBV29-1	.
ASSLGLGDRTYEQY	.	TRBJ2-7	TRBV7-9	TRBD1
ASSVRLDEQF	once	TRBJ2-1	TRBV19	.
ASSWTGGTEAF	.	TRBJ1-1	TRBV5-1	TRBD1
ASSLNGPRPGELF	.	TRBJ2-2	TRBV7-6	.
ASSLPLGETQY	.	TRBJ2-5	TRBV7-9	.
ASSARTGKETQY	.	TRBJ2-5	TRBV6-1	TRBD1
ASSLVRGTNTEAF	.	TRBJ1-1	TRBV7-9	.
ASSPGAGTGSSYEQY	.	TRBJ2-7	TRBV5-1	TRBD1
ASTPREADTEAF	.	TRBJ1-1	TRBV6-5	.
ASSLSGLAGWYEQY	.	TRBJ2-7	TRBV6-5	TRBD2
ASSLITVTNEKLF	.	TRBJ1-4	TRBV5-6	.
ASKSAGNSPLH	.	TRBJ1-6	TRBV19	.
ASSSFSGRTGELF	.	TRBJ2-2	TRBV6-5	TRBD2
ASRALAGGTDTQY	.	TRBJ2-3	TRBV2	TRBD2
AGSFQGMRGNEQF	.	TRBJ2-1	TRBV6-5	.
ASSSGDRDTEKLF	.	TRBJ1-4	TRBV7-9	.
ASSGDRGQEKLF	.	TRBJ1-4	TRBV2	TRBD1
ASSFTGTGSETQY	few	TRBJ2-5	TRBV7-2	TRBD1
ASNQYRDYEQY	few	TRBJ2-7	TRBV5-1	.
ASSFSGTGGVEQY	.	TRBJ2-7	TRBV27	TRBD1
ASTKGQGDSETQY	.	TRBJ2-5	TRBV7-2	TRBD1
ATSRDRGPGQGEKLF	.	TRBJ1-4	TRBV15	TRBD1
ASSSGTPGAGEQF	.	TRBJ2-1	TRBV7-6	.
ATQGFATNEKLF	.	TRBJ1-4	TRBV2	.
ASSLTGAGGAF	.	TRBJ1-1	TRBV5-6	.
ATLRDTYSNQPQH	.	TRBJ1-5	TRBV6-6	.
ASSMGHETQY	.	TRBJ2-5	TRBV19	.
ASSNPGQGAVDEKLF	.	TRBJ1-4	TRBV5-6	TRBD1
ASSSDRGHGNTIY	.	TRBJ1-3	TRBV6-5	TRBD1
ASSFDRKNTEAF	.	TRBJ1-1	TRBV27	.
ASSLLGTKGRGQETQY	.	TRBJ2-5	TRBV7-9	.
ASSLGGLGLDEQF	.	TRBJ2-1	TRBV5-1	TRBD2
SSSLVQGELF	.	TRBJ1-4	TRBV7-9	TRBD1
ASSFIGQGTYEQY	.	TRBJ2-7	TRBV28	TRBD1
ASSEKNRGGGQPQH	.	TRBJ1-5	TRBV10-2	TRBD1
ASSLTPNEQF	once	TRBJ2-1	TRBV11-3	.
ASSDNGGRANTGELF	few	TRBJ2-2	TRBV5-1	TRBD2
ASSEARTGPGTEAF	once	TRBJ1-1	TRBV2	TRBD1
ASSFWGQTTDTQY	.	TRBJ2-3	TRBV27	TRBD1